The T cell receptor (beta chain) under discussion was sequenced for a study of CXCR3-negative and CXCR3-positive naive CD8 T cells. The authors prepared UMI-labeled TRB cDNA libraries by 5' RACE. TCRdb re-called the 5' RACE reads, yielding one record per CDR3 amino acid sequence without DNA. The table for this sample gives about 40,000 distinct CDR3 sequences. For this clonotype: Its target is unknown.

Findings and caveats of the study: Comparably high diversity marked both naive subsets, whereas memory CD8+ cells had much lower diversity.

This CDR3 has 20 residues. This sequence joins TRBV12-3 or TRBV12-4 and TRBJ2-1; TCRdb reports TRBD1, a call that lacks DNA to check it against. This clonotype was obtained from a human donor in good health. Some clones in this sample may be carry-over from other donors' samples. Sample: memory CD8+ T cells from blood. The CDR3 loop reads CASSNPGTTSTGRSYNEQFF.